These 14 T cell receptor beta chains were sequenced from one sample in a study of cytomegalovirus exposure and HLA in healthy donors. 60 Vbeta and 13 Jbeta primers were used in PCR. Generated by immunoSEQ multiplex PCR, the TCRdb table keeps only in-frame clones and is missing some. The sample lists under 200,000 clones, around four fifths occurring once. Sample: PBMCs. These receptors were collected from a man aged 25-40 years in good health and CMV-seronegative.

The chain couples TRBV4-3 to TRBJ1-1; TRBD1 agrees at 10 bases. Looked up from germline, CDR1 is LGHNA and CDR2 is YSLEER. V dropped 4 bases and J dropped 0; count of bases not matched to a gene: 2. This CDR3 is 15 amino acids long. In nucleotides, the CDR3 is TGCGCCAGCAGCCCGGGACAGGGGATGAACACTGAAGCTTTCTTT. This gives the protein CASSPGQGMNTEAFF.

This sequence joins TRBV5-1 and TRBJ2-2, with TRBD1 as a possible D gene (6 bases). The length of the CDR3 is 15 residues. Germline loops: CDR1 SGHRS, CDR2 YFSETQ. Trimming shortened V by 1 base and J by 4 bases, and 11 bases separated the two germline ends. CDR3 protein: CASSLTGTSTGELFF. The CDR3 region has the DNA TGCGCCAGCAGCTTGACAGGGACAAGCACCGGGGAGCTGTTTTTT.

The chain combines TRBV18 with TRBJ1-1; D call uncertain. CDR3 length: 12 amino acids. The V gene lost 5 bases and the J gene lost 1 base, with 5 bases spanning the gap. In germline, CDR1 is KGHSH, CDR2 LQKENI. CDR3 sequence (DNA): TGTGCCAGCTCAAAAGCGAACACTGAAGCTTTCTTT. Protein sequence: CASSKANTEAFF.

The chain links TRBV6-5 to TRBJ2-7; perhaps TRBD2 as D (6 bases). V lost 4 bases and J lost 0, with 10 bases in between. In germline, CDR1 is MNHEY, CDR2 SVGAGI. There are 14 residues in the CDR3. The CDR3 bases are TGTGCCAGCAGTTCCGTCGGGAGCTCCTACGAGCAGTACTTC. Translating it yields CASSSVGSSYEQYF.

The chain recombines TRBV4-2 with TRBJ1-1; 8 positions match TRBD1. CDR1 LGHNA and CDR2 YNFKEQ come from the germline V gene. The V segment lost 0 bases and the J segment 3 bases; nucleotides outside the gene matches: 12. The CDR3 runs to 18 residues. CDR3 coding DNA: TGTGCCAGCAGCCAAGATCTTTGGACAGGGCGCCAAGACACTGAAGCTTTCTTT. It translates to CASSQDLWTGRQDTEAFF.

V and J are TRBV6-1 and TRBJ1-5, with TRBD1 identical over 10 bases. CDR3 length: 14 amino acids. J gave up 5 bases and V 5 bases, and 3 bases lay outside the gene matches. Germline values: CDR1 MNHNS, CDR2 SASEGT. This CDR3 reads CASSFGTGDQPQHF. The CDR3 DNA sequence: TGTGCCAGCAGTTTCGGGACAGGGGATCAGCCCCAGCATTTT.

This rearrangement joins TRBV28 to TRBJ2-1; D not certain. V was shortened by 7 bases and J by 0 bases, with 10 bases between the two germline ends. Germline CDR1 reads MDHEN; CDR2 reads SYDVKM. The CDR3 extends over 14 amino acids. CDR3 DNA: TGTGCCAGCATTGAGGAAGGCTCCTACAATGAGCAGTTCTTC. Encoded protein: CASIEEGSYNEQFF.

This clone was counted only a few times. The chain is built from TRBV30 and TRBJ1-1; unclear D gene. The ends were cut back, 4 bases at V and 0 bases at J, with 6 bases in the middle. This CDR3 has 12 amino acids. Germline V gives CDR1 GTSNPN, CDR2 SVGIG (reference sequence). CDR3: CAWNPLNTEAFF. The CDR3 bases are TGTGCCTGGAATCCCTTGAACACTGAAGCTTTCTTT. Using reference TRBV30 and TRBJ1-1 for the parts outside the CDR3, the full variable domain is SQTIHQWPATLVQPVGSPLSLECTVEGTSNPNLYWYRQAAGRGLQLLFYSVGIGQISSEVPQNLSASRPQDRQFILSSKKLLLSDSGFYLCAWNPLNTEAFFGQGTRLTVV.

As concerns this clone: This CDR3 is also generated by other DNA sequences in the sample. The chain employs TRBV5-1 and TRBJ2-7, with a tentative D call TRBD1 (6 bases). This CDR3 has 14 amino acids. Germline-derived CDR1 and CDR2 are SGHRS and YFSETQ. V gave up 4 bases and J gave up 2 bases, with 13 bases separating them. The DNA for the CDR3 is TGCGCCAGCAGCCTGGTCCAGGGGACCTACGAGCAGTACTTC. Protein product: CASSLVQGTYEQYF.

The chain recombines TRBV30 with TRBJ2-5; 7 nucleotides align to TRBD1. Germline CDR1 is GTSNPN and CDR2 is SVGIG (reference sequence). With V trimmed by 2 bases and J by 4 bases, 4 bases remained unmatched. The length of the CDR3 is 13 residues. The CDR3 DNA reads as TGTGCCTGGAGTCAGACAGGGAGAGAGACCCAGTACTTC. Translated: CAWSQTGRETQYF.

V usage is TRBV21-1 and J usage is TRBJ1-6; TRBD1 was called by the table and not checked on the DNA. TRBV21-1 is described as a pseudogene. The CDR3 consists of 15 residues. The CDR3 loop reads CASNPGTDYNSPLHF. The CDR3 DNA follows: TGTGCCAGCAACCCCGGGACAGATTATAATTCACCCCTCCACTTT.

The rearrangement joins TRBV6-6 to TRBJ1-2; a weak D match, TRBD1 (5 bases). The CDR3 is 13 amino acids. Trimming removed 2 bases at V and 8 bases at J, with 12 bases between. The germline CDR1 and CDR2 sequences are MNHNY and SVGAGI (reference sequence). The CDR3 DNA sequence: TGTGCCAGCAGTTACGGGCAGGGCTTCGGCTACACCTTC. This translates into CASSYGQGFGYTF.

The chain carries TRBV2 and TRBJ2-3; the match to TRBD2 covers 10 bases. CDR3 size: 16 residues. The V and J ends lost 5 bases and 2 bases, in that order; junction bases with no gene match: 7. Germline V gives CDR1 SNHLY, CDR2 FYNNEI. The DNA for the CDR3 is TGTGCCAGCAGTAAAGGGACTAGCGATACCACAGATACGCAGTATTTT. Encoded protein: CASSKGTSDTTDTQYF.

This sequence joins TRBV9 and TRBJ1-5; a possible D gene is TRBD1 (5 bases). The germline gives CDR1 SGDLS, CDR2 YYNGEE. Between the trimmed V and J ends, which lost 1 base and 8 bases, there was a span of 10 bases. The CDR3 sequence is 13 residues long. CDR3 DNA sequence: TGTGCCAGCAGCGTATTTGGGGCGGAGCCCCAGCATTTT. Residues: CASSVFGAEPQHF.